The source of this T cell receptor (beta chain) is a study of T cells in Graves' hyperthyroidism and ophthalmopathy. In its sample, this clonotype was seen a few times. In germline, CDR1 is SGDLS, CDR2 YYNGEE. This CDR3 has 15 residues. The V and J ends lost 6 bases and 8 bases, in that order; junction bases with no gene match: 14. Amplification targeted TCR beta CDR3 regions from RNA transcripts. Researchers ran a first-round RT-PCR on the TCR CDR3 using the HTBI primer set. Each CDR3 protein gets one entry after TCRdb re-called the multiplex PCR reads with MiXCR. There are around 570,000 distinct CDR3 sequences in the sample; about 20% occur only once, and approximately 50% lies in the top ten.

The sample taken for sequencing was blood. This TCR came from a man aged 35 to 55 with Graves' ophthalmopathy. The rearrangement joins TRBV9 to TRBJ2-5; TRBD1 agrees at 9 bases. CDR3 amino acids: CASTFGQGPDRTQYF. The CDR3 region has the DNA TGTGCCAGCACTTTCGGACAGGGGCCGGATCGTACCCAGTACTTC.